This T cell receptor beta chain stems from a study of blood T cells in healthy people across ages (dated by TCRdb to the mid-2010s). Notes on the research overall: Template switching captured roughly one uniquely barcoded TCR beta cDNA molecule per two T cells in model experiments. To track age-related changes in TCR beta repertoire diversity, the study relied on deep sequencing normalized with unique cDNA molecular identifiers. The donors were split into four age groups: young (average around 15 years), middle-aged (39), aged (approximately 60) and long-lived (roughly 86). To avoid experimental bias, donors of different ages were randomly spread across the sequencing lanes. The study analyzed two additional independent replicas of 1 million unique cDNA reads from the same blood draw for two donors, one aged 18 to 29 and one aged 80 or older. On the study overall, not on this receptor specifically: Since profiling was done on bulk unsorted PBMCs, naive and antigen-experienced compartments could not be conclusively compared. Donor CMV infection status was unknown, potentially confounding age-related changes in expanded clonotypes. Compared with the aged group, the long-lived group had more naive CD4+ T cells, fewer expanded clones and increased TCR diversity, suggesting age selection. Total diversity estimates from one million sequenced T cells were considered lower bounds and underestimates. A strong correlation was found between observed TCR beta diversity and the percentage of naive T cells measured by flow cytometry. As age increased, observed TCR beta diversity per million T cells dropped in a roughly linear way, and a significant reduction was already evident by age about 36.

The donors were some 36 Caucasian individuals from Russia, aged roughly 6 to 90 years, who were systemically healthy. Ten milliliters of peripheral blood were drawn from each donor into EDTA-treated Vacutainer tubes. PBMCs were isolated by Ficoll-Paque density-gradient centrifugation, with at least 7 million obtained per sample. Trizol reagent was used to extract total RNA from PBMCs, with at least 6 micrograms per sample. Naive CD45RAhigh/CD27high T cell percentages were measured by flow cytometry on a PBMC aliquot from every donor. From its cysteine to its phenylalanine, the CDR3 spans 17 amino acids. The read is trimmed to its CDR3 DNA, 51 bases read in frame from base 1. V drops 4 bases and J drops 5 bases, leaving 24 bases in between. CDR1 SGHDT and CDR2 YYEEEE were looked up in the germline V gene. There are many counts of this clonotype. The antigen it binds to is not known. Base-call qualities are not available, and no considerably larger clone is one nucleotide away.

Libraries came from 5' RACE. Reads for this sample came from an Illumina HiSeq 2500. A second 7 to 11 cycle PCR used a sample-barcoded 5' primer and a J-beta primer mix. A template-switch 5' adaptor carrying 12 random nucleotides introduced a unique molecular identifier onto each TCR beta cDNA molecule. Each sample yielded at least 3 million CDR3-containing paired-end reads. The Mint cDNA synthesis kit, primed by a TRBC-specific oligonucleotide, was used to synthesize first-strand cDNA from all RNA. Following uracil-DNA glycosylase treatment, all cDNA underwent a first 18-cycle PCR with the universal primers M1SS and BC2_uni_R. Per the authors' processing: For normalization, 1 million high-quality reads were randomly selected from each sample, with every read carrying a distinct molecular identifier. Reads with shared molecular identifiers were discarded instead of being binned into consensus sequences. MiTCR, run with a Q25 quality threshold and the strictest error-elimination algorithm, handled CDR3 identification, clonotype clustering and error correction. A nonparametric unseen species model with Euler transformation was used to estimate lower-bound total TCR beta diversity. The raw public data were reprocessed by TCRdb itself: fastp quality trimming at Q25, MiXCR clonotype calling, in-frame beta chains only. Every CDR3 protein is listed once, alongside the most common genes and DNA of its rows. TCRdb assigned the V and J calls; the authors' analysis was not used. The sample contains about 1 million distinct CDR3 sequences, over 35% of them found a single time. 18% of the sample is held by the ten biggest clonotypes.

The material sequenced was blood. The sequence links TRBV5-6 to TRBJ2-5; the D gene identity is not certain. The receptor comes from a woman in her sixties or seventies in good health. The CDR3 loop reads CASSTTTSLPRPETQYF. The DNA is TGTGCCAGCAGCACCACCACAAGCCTCCCTAGGCCGGAGACCCAGTACTTC.